This TCR beta chain was obtained from a study of OX40 agonist ivuxolimab in advanced cancers. On the study more broadly: Eligibility admitted prior anti-PD-1, anti-PD-L1 or anti-CTLA-4 therapy; around 38% had some.

The cohort excluded patients with autoimmune disease history or systemic immunosuppression. Sequencing used immunoSEQ multiplex PCR; TCRdb keeps in-frame clones, though not all of them. The sample gives some 85,000 clones, approximately 90% of which show up once; 0.72% is in the top ten. On this clone itself: What it binds is not known. Other nucleotide sequences in the sample specify the same CDR3.

Points from the study as a whole: Normalized T-cell clonal expansion was also low in a subset of nonresponders.

The CDR3 is made up of 14 amino acids. V lost 4 bases to trimming and J lost 6 bases, with 16 bases between them. From germline, CDR1 is SGHNT and CDR2 YYREEE (reference sequence). This clonotype was sampled from an adult with an advanced solid tumor such as melanoma, head and neck, liver or kidney cancer. The source material was CD4+ or CD8+ T cells sorted from blood, sampled in a trial of the OX40 agonist ivuxolimab. The V gene is TRBV5-4, the J gene TRBJ1-1, with D possibly TRBD1 on 5 matching bases. Written as DNA, the CDR3 is TGTGCCAGCAGCAGGGACGGGGTGGTACCTGAAGCTTTCTTT. Translated, it gives CASSRDGVVPEAFF. The whole variable domain, filled in from reference TRBV5-4 and TRBJ1-1, reads ETGVTQSPTHLIKTRGQQVTLRCSSQSGHNTVSWYQQALGQGPQFIFQYYREEENGRGNFPPRFSGLQFPNYSSELNVNALELDDSALYLCASSRDGVVPEAFFGQGTRLTVV.